The 9 T cell receptor beta chains in this list originate from one sample, sequenced in a study of molecular identifiers for immune sequencing clone quantification. MiXCR, run by TCRdb on the PCR reads, gives a single entry per CDR3 protein. Among some 100,000 distinct CDR3 sequences, about 20% were seen once, and the ten largest hold around 0.88%. What was sequenced was naive CD8+ T cells from blood, with Jurkat cell RNA spiked in. Documented subset: FACS-sorted CD8+CD4-CCR7+CD45RA+ naive T cells. These receptors were obtained from a human donor in good health. Some libraries in this study had Jurkat cell RNA spiked in.

At least ten counts were recorded for this clonotype. The J gene is TRBJ2-1, the V gene TRBV4-1; TRBD1 matches 8 bases. CDR1 MGHRA and CDR2 YSYEKL come from the germline V gene. Trimming at V came to 7 bases and at J to 6 bases, leaving 11 bases not matched to a gene. The CDR3 loop spans 15 amino acids. CDR3 bases: TGCGCCAGCACCCTATTTGGTGACAGGGGCAATGAGCAGTTCTTC. This gives the protein CASTLFGDRGNEQFF.

This clonotype was recorded many times. The gene calls are TRBV12-3 or TRBV12-4 and TRBJ1-5, with a possible D match to TRBD1 (6 bases). This CDR3 contains 13 residues. V shed 8 bases and J shed 7 bases, with 15 bases lying between them. Here the CDR3 DNA reads TGTGCCAGCTCCGTAGGGGGGGGACAGCCCCAGCATTTT. Translation gives CASSVGGGQPQHF.

This clonotype has just a few counts. CDR3 protein: CSALGSGYSNQPQHF. CDR3 DNA: TGCAGTGCCCTGGGCAGTGGTTATAGCAATCAGCCCCAGCATTTT. V is TRBV20-1 and J is TRBJ1-5, with D unclear. Germline V CDR1 and CDR2: DFQATT, SNEGSKA (reference sequence). The V end was cut by 6 bases, the J end by 0 bases, with 15 bases between. The CDR3 contains 15 residues.

This clonotype came up many times. The chain employs TRBV7-9 and TRBJ1-6, with D uncertain. The CDR3 is 12 amino acids. Looked up from germline, CDR1 is SEHNR and CDR2 is FQNEAQ (reference sequence). Between the trimmed V and J ends, which lost 8 bases and 9 bases, there was a span of 11 bases. DNA of the CDR3: TGTGCCAGCGGTCGGGTTGGTTCACCCCTCCACTTT. Translated: CASGRVGSPLHF.

Concerning this clonotype itself: Sequence at one end of the junction differs from germline and may be a read error. The chain employs TRBV9 and TRBJ2-2; 7 bases align to TRBD1. The CDR3 is 15 residues long. Germline lookup yields CDR1 SGDLS and CDR2 YYNGEE. In DNA, the CDR3 is TGTGCCAGCGGACAGGAAGCGCTTTACACCGGGGAGCAGTTTTTT. This gives the protein CASGQEALYTGEQFF.

This rearrangement joins TRBV7-2 to TRBJ2-3, with a possible D match to TRBD1 (6 bases). Germline lookup yields CDR1 SGHTA and CDR2 FQGNSA. V lost 8 bases, J lost 6 bases, and 15 bases lay in between. The CDR3 spans 13 residues. In nucleotides, the CDR3 is TGTGCCAGCTCGTGGGGGCCACGGGATACGCAGTATTTT. It translates to CASSWGPRDTQYF.

This chain links TRBV19 with TRBJ2-7; 7 nucleotides match TRBD1. CDR1 is LNHDA, CDR2 SQIVND, per germline (reference sequence). V trimming: 1 base; J trimming: 0 bases; junction bases outside the gene matches: 0. This CDR3 has 14 amino acids. CDR3 residues: CASSIGDSSYEQYF. CDR3 DNA: TGTGCCAGTAGTATAGGGGACAGCTCCTACGAGCAGTACTTC.

This clonotype was observed a few times. V is TRBV11-1 and J is TRBJ2-7; perhaps TRBD2 as D (6 bases). Looked up from germline, CDR1 is SGHAT and CDR2 is FQDESV (reference sequence). CDR3 length equals 19 residues. V lost 5 bases and J 1 base, leaving 27 bases between the germline ends. CDR3 DNA: TGTGCCAGCAGCCAGGTAGGAGGGCAGGCTGTGCTGGGGTCCTACGAGCAGTACTTC. Its protein product is CASSQVGGQAVLGSYEQYF.

There are many counts of this clonotype. This rearrangement joins TRBV11-2 to TRBJ2-3; tentatively, D is TRBD1 (5 bases). The CDR3 length is 15 residues. Germline values: CDR1 SGHAT, CDR2 FQNNGV. Between the trimmed V and J ends, which lost 5 bases and 0 bases, there was a span of 12 bases. The CDR3 coding sequence is TGTGCCAGCAGCACTCAGACAGTTAGCACAGATACGCAGTATTTT. Protein product: CASSTQTVSTDTQYF.